These T cell receptor beta chains were read from a single sample in a study of T-cell memory formation after mild COVID-19. TCRdb processed the 5' RACE reads anew with MiXCR; each CDR3 protein has one entry. The sample contains more than 300,000 distinct CDR3 sequences, approximately 15% of which appear only once. Sequencing used PBMCs or a T cell subset sorted from them (not recorded which). These receptors were collected from a man aged 18 to 35 who had mild COVID-19 (a few samples of this study predate the infection). Cell type and time point are not known. Both conserved end residues are part of each CDR3. D genes are given only for firm matches. The size of a clone is reported for some rows only, either as once, few or many, or as a class for expanded clones.

CDR3: CASSWGQVSYGYTF
DNA: TGTGCCAGCAGTTGGGGACAGGTGTCCTATGGCTACACCTTC
size: few
D: TRBD1
J: TRBJ1-2
V: TRBV6-5

CDR3: CASSLGQGGEKLFF
DNA: TGTGCCAGCAGCCTAGGACAGGGTGGTGAAAAACTGTTTTTT
size: few
D: TRBD1
J: TRBJ1-4
V: TRBV12-3/TRBV12-4

CDR3: CASRTGGRLGGEKLFF
DNA: TGTGCCAGCCGCACAGGAGGAAGACTCGGGGGTGAAAAACTGTTTTTT
size: NA
D: NA
J: TRBJ1-4
V: TRBV25-1

CDR3: CATRAMYAGGPTDTQYF
DNA: TGCGCCACCCGGGCGATGTACGCCGGGGGCCCCACAGATACGCAGTATTTT
size: NA
D: NA
J: TRBJ2-3
V: TRBV5-1

CDR3: CASSRGGVTEAFF
DNA: TGTGCCAGCTCCCGGGGGGGAGTGACTGAAGCTTTCTTT
size: NA
D: NA
J: TRBJ1-1
V: TRBV12-3/TRBV12-4

CDR3: CSARDLAVLHQPQHF
DNA: TGCAGTGCTAGAGATTTGGCAGTTCTTCATCAGCCCCAGCATTTT
size: NA
D: NA
J: TRBJ1-5
V: TRBV20-1

CDR3: CASSLDRNGGYTF
DNA: TGTGCCAGCAGCTTAGACAGAAATGGGGGCTACACCTTC
size: NA
D: NA
J: TRBJ1-2
V: TRBV7-6

CDR3: CASSVEWVSGNTIYF
DNA: TGTGCCAGCAGCGTAGAATGGGTCTCTGGAAACACCATATATTTT
size: NA
D: NA
J: TRBJ1-3
V: TRBV9

CDR3: CASSNRTGVANQPQHF
DNA: TGTGCCAGCAGCAATCGGACAGGGGTCGCCAATCAGCCCCAGCATTTT
size: many
D: TRBD1
J: TRBJ1-5
V: TRBV7-2

CDR3: CASSPDRINSPLHF
DNA: TGTGCCAGCAGCCCCGACAGGATTAATTCACCCCTCCACTTT
size: few
D: NA
J: TRBJ1-6
V: TRBV6-5

CDR3: CASSPAGGTNEQFF
DNA: TGTGCCAGCAGCCCCGCTGGGGGTACTAATGAGCAGTTCTTC
size: NA
D: NA
J: TRBJ2-1
V: TRBV7-9

CDR3: CASSPARGQISGNTIYF
DNA: TGTGCCAGCAGCCCCGCGAGGGGACAGATCTCTGGAAACACCATATATTTT
size: few
D: TRBD1
J: TRBJ1-3
V: TRBV9

CDR3: CASSIVGGGETQYF
DNA: TGTGCCAGCAGTATAGTTGGGGGCGGAGAGACCCAGTACTTC
size: few
D: NA
J: TRBJ2-5
V: TRBV6-5

CDR3: CASSGAGYTDTQYF
DNA: TGTGCCAGCTCAGGCGCAGGGTACACAGATACGCAGTATTTT
size: few
D: NA
J: TRBJ2-3
V: TRBV18

CDR3: CSVEDPSPNTEAFF
DNA: TGCAGCGTTGAAGATCCCAGCCCAAACACTGAAGCTTTCTTT
size: few
D: NA
J: TRBJ1-1
V: TRBV29-1

CDR3: CASSSTIYLGTSTDTQYF
DNA: TGTGCCAGCAGCTCCACAATCTATCTAGGGACCTCCACAGATACGCAGTATTTT
size: few
D: NA
J: TRBJ2-3
V: TRBV7-9

CDR3: CASSGGTANSYNEQFF
DNA: TGTGCCAGCAGTGGGGGGACAGCCAACTCCTACAATGAGCAGTTCTTC
size: few
D: TRBD1
J: TRBJ2-1
V: TRBV6-1

CDR3: CASSTGPQTGELFF
DNA: TGTGCCAGCAGCACAGGTCCCCAGACCGGGGAGCTGTTTTTT
size: NA
D: NA
J: TRBJ2-2
V: TRBV7-2

CDR3: CASSKNPNYGYTF
DNA: TGTGCCAGCAGTAAAAATCCGAACTATGGCTACACCTTC
size: few
D: NA
J: TRBJ1-2
V: TRBV12-3/TRBV12-4

CDR3: CSARTGASGELFF
DNA: TGCAGTGCCAGAACAGGGGCGTCCGGGGAGCTGTTTTTT
size: NA
D: TRBD1
J: TRBJ2-2
V: TRBV20-1

CDR3: CASSLGYDNSAGGTQYF
DNA: TGTGCCAGCAGCTTAGGGTACGACAATAGCGCCGGAGGGACCCAGTACTTC
size: NA
D: NA
J: TRBJ2-5
V: TRBV7-8

CDR3: CASSYSLPGELFF
DNA: TGTGCCAGCAGTTACTCTCTCCCCGGGGAGCTGTTTTTT
size: few
D: NA
J: TRBJ2-2
V: TRBV6-6

CDR3: CASSLSLQGNEKLFF
DNA: TGTGCCAGCAGTTTATCTTTACAGGGAAATGAAAAACTGTTTTTT
size: NA
D: NA
J: TRBJ1-4
V: TRBV12-3/TRBV12-4

CDR3: CASSQEGATTGANVLTF
DNA: TGCGCCAGCAGCCAAGAGGGCGCCACCACTGGGGCCAACGTCCTGACTTTC
size: many
D: NA
J: TRBJ2-6
V: TRBV4-3

CDR3: CASSQLAGQHNEQFF
DNA: TGTGCCAGCAGCCAACTAGCGGGGCAGCACAATGAGCAGTTCTTC
size: NA
D: TRBD2
J: TRBJ2-1
V: TRBV6-5

CDR3: CASSPWGTDTQYF
DNA: TGTGCCAGCAGCCCCTGGGGAACAGATACGCAGTATTTT
size: few
D: NA
J: TRBJ2-3
V: TRBV6-5

CDR3: CASSQFRGAGGQFF
DNA: TGTGCCAGCAGCCAGTTCCGAGGGGCAGGCGGGCAGTTCTTC
size: NA
D: NA
J: TRBJ2-1
V: TRBV3-1

CDR3: CSATRGSNYGYTF
DNA: TGCAGTGCTACTCGGGGCAGTAACTATGGCTACACCTTC
size: NA
D: NA
J: TRBJ1-2
V: TRBV20-1

CDR3: CASSGGTSWMTQYF
DNA: TGTGCCAGCAGTGGTGGAACTAGCTGGATGACCCAGTACTTC
size: few
D: NA
J: TRBJ2-5
V: TRBV2

CDR3: CASSELAGSTDTQYF
DNA: TGTGCCAGCAGTGAACTAGCGGGATCCACAGATACGCAGTATTTT
size: NA
D: TRBD2
J: TRBJ2-3
V: TRBV2

CDR3: CAISNGGTGNTIYF
DNA: TGTGCCATCAGTAACGGGGGCACCGGAAACACCATATATTTT
size: few
D: NA
J: TRBJ1-3
V: TRBV10-3

CDR3: CASSQDRVGRVNTEAFF
DNA: TGTGCCAGCAGCCAAGATCGGGTGGGTAGGGTGAACACTGAAGCTTTCTTT
size: few
D: NA
J: TRBJ1-1
V: TRBV4-2

CDR3: CASSPRGGTGELFF
DNA: TGTGCCAGCAGCCCCCGCGGCGGGACCGGGGAGCTGTTTTTT
size: once
D: NA
J: TRBJ2-2
V: TRBV11-3

CDR3: CSAPRGGGDTQYF
DNA: TGCAGTGCTCCGAGGGGGGGCGGGGATACGCAGTATTTT
size: few
D: NA
J: TRBJ2-3
V: TRBV20-1

CDR3: CASSLAPQRNEQFF
DNA: TGTGCCAGCAGTTTGGCCCCCCAGCGGAATGAGCAGTTCTTC
size: NA
D: NA
J: TRBJ2-1
V: TRBV6-5

CDR3: CASSLYSSGGGTGELFF
DNA: TGCGCCAGCAGCCTATACTCTAGCGGGGGGGGCACCGGGGAGCTGTTTTTT
size: many
D: TRBD2
J: TRBJ2-2
V: TRBV4-1

CDR3: CASTPSRGELSTDTQYF
DNA: TGTGCCAGCACTCCCTCGAGGGGGGAGTTGAGCACAGATACGCAGTATTTT
size: NA
D: NA
J: TRBJ2-3
V: TRBV12-3/TRBV12-4

CDR3: CAIRSGPGGDTQYF
DNA: TGTGCCATCAGGAGCGGGCCGGGAGGAGATACGCAGTATTTT
size: few
D: TRBD2
J: TRBJ2-3
V: TRBV10-3

CDR3: CASSKYSGEGTQYF
DNA: TGTGCCAGCAGCAAGTATAGCGGGGAGGGAACCCAGTACTTC
size: NA
D: TRBD2
J: TRBJ2-5
V: TRBV7-3

CDR3: CSVEGTDDYEQYF
DNA: TGCAGCGTTGAAGGGACTGACGACTACGAGCAGTACTTC
size: few
D: NA
J: TRBJ2-7
V: TRBV29-1

CDR3: CASSHGTGAYGYTF
DNA: TGCGCCAGCAGCCATGGGACAGGGGCCTATGGCTACACCTTC
size: few
D: TRBD1
J: TRBJ1-2
V: TRBV4-1

CDR3: CASSIEGASNQPQHF
DNA: TGTGCCAGTAGTATAGAGGGGGCAAGCAATCAGCCCCAGCATTTT
size: NA
D: NA
J: TRBJ1-5
V: TRBV19

CDR3: CASSQRGQGKNIQYF
DNA: TGTGCCAGCAGCCAGCGGGGACAGGGAAAAAACATTCAGTACTTC
size: few
D: TRBD1
J: TRBJ2-4
V: TRBV13

CDR3: CASSYGAGTEAFF
DNA: TGTGCCAGCAGCTATGGGGCGGGCACTGAAGCTTTCTTT
size: NA
D: NA
J: TRBJ1-1
V: TRBV7-3

CDR3: CASSEDREVDQPQHF
DNA: TGTGCCAGCAGCGAAGACAGGGAAGTTGATCAGCCCCAGCATTTT
size: NA
D: TRBD1
J: TRBJ1-5
V: TRBV5-5

CDR3: CSVVQRGNGDTQYF
DNA: TGCAGCGTTGTACAAAGGGGGAATGGGGATACGCAGTATTTT
size: few
D: NA
J: TRBJ2-3
V: TRBV29-1

CDR3: CASSRTGVSPLHF
DNA: TGTGCCAGCAGCCGGACAGGGGTTTCACCCCTCCACTTT
size: few
D: TRBD1
J: TRBJ1-6
V: TRBV7-8

CDR3: CASSPIRDRRRGREKLFF
DNA: TGTGCCAGCAGCCCAATCCGGGACAGGCGGCGAGGGCGAGAAAAACTGTTTTTT
size: once
D: TRBD1
J: TRBJ1-4
V: TRBV9

CDR3: CAMSEAGKDDYGYTF
DNA: TGTGCCATGAGTGAGGCAGGGAAAGATGACTATGGCTACACCTTC
size: few
D: NA
J: TRBJ1-2
V: TRBV10-3

CDR3: CSARLGTGGDDYGYTF
DNA: TGCAGTGCTAGACTCGGGACAGGGGGCGATGACTATGGCTACACCTTC
size: NA
D: TRBD1
J: TRBJ1-2
V: TRBV20-1